This T cell receptor (beta chain) was sequenced for a study of blood T cell repertoires in COVID-19 (dated by TCRdb to 2020 to 2022). The study in broad terms: The collaborator samples originated in the United States, Italy and Spain and spanned the acute and convalescent phases of COVID-19. The samples were drawn from the first 160 participants of the ongoing ImmuneRACE study and from roughly 1,300 subjects provided by 6 global collaborators. Where HLA class I and class II types were available, the types were taken from metadata supplied by the sample provider, not from assay-based typing. Sample metadata almost always included a de-identified subject ID, COVID-19 status, age in years and sex. The prospective study material was composed of cDNA or gDNA derived from T cells, B-cell-depleted T cells, or PBMCs. Subjects who had been exposed to COVID-19, were actively infected with it, or had recovered from it provided the deeply sampled blood TCRbeta repertoires that made up the dataset. The repertoires were released in a freely available public database meant as a resource for research on the immune response to SARS-CoV-2.

TCRbeta CDR3 regions were amplified from genomic DNA by means of the immunoSEQ Assay, a bias-controlled multiplex PCR. In the original analysis: The number of nucleated cells in each sample was estimated by amplification of reference gene primers within the assay. Sequence reads were collapsed and filtered to measure the absolute abundance of every unique TCRbeta CDR3 rearrangement. For each sample, productive Simpson clonality was calculated as the square root of Simpson's diversity index over productive rearrangements. TCRdb re-hosts the immuneACCESS table, in-frame sequences only. Its copies lack some clones; in the studies checked, an unresolved V gene accounts for under half of them, and the cause for the rest is not known. Clonal size and the V and J genes are those of that table, whereas D and trimming came from the DNA. The sample yields roughly 97,000 clones; roughly four fifths were counted once. The top ten clonotypes cover 4% to 5.5% of the sample.

The CDR3 numbers 14 residues from cysteine through phenylalanine. Kept here is only the CDR3 DNA, which spans 42 bases and is read in frame from base 1. Trimming costs V 3 bases and J 5 bases, and their ends lie 16 bases apart. Per the germline V gene (reference sequence), DFQATT is the CDR1 and SNEGSKA is the CDR2. Paper-wide results and their limitations: The amount of clinical and demographic metadata varied by source and participant and was provided uncurated.

Whole blood was collected in K2EDTA tubes by collaborating institutions according to the institutions' own protocols. Collaborator samples were shipped for TCRbeta analysis as frozen whole blood, isolated PBMCs, or DNA extracted from either sample type. A remark on this clone: Its antigen is unknown. Per-base qualities were not stored, and no clone one base away is much larger.

The chain was built from TRBV20-1 and TRBJ1-1, with no D gene named confidently. The specimen sequenced was peripheral blood. This TCR came from a man aged 60-69 years with acute or convalescent COVID-19. The nucleotide sequence is TGCAGTGCTAGTATGATTAACGGGGAAACTGAAGCTTTCTTT. Translated, it reads CSASMINGETEAFF.